This T cell receptor (beta chain) stems from a study of blood T cell repertoires in COVID-19. Study context: The origin of the acute and convalescent COVID-19 samples was the United States, Italy and Spain.

V shed 6 bases, J shed 6 bases, and the junction held 12 bases outside the gene matches. Germline lookup yields CDR1 SGHTA and CDR2 FQGTGA. The CDR3 is 15 amino acids. Here immunoSEQ multiplex PCR was the method, and the copy in TCRdb shows in-frame clones only, minus some. Altogether 60,000 to 80,000 clones are present, 80% to 90% being singletons, with the ten largest covering over 15%. This clone turned up a few times. The sequence derives from a woman aged 55 to 70 with COVID-19, enrolled during active disease. V and J are TRBV7-3 and TRBJ1-2; 8 bases agree with TRBD1. The material sequenced was peripheral blood. Here the CDR3 reads CASSEGAGGFHGYTF. CDR3 sequence (DNA): TGTGCCAGCAGTGAAGGGGCAGGGGGCTTTCATGGCTACACCTTC.